The 2 T cell receptor beta chains reported below all come from one sample, sequenced in a study of T cell responses to AZD1222 COVID-19 vaccine. Sequencing used immunoSEQ multiplex PCR; TCRdb keeps in-frame clones, though not all of them. The data hold just over 90,000 clones, with roughly nine tenths observed a single time. The specimen comprised peripheral blood, sampled 28 days after the second AZD1222 dose. These receptors all stem from an adult who received the AZD1222 COVID-19 vaccine.

There are a few counts of this clone. The CDR3 here is CSVTGGGGQPQHF. CDR3 bases: TGCAGCGTTACAGGGGGTGGGGGTCAGCCCCAGCATTTT. This chain links TRBV29-1 with TRBJ1-5; 8 bases are shared with TRBD1. The CDR3 spans 13 residues. J lost 6 bases, V lost 5 bases, and 6 bases had no gene match. Germline assignment: CDR1 SQVTM and CDR2 ANQGSEA. The full variable domain, in which reference TRBV29-1 and TRBJ1-5 provide the parts outside the CDR3, is SAVISQKPSRDICQRGTSLTIQCQVDSQVTMMFWYRQQPGQSLTLIATANQGSEATYESGFVIDKFPISRPNLTFSTLTVSNMSPEDSSIYLCSVTGGGGQPQHFGDGTRLSIL.

This clone was counted a single time. The chain has TRBV14 and TRBJ2-7; 7 nucleotides match TRBD1. Germline V gene sequence: CDR1 SGHDN, CDR2 FVKESK. CDR3 length equals 14 residues. Trimming removed 5 bases from V and 2 bases from J; junction bases left unmatched: 6. The CDR3 DNA follows: TGTGCCAGCAGCAAAAGGGACAGACCCTACGAGCAGTACTTC. It specifies CASSKRDRPYEQYF.